Listed below are T cell receptor beta chains from one sample, sequenced in a study of cytomegalovirus exposure and HLA in healthy donors. Assay used: immunoSEQ multiplex PCR; TCRdb lists only in-frame clones, some missing. The sample has 21,000 or so clones, around 96% seen once. Sequencing input: PBMCs. These receptors were obtained from a young man in good health and CMV-seropositive. CDR3s include the opening cysteine and the closing phenylalanine or tryptophan. Fields, in order: D gene, V gene, CDR3 length, J gene, clone size, CDR3 protein, CDR3 DNA. A D gene is named only where the DNA matches it firmly. Expanded clones get a size class; other rows say once, few or many, or leave the size out.

D gene: TRBD2
V gene: TRBV5-4
CDR3 length: 14
J gene: TRBJ2-3
clone size: NA
CDR3 protein: CASSVGLAADTQYF
CDR3 DNA: TGTGCCAGCAGCGTAGGACTAGCGGCAGATACGCAGTATTTT

D gene: NA
V gene: TRBV28
CDR3 length: 16
J gene: TRBJ1-5
clone size: NA
CDR3 protein: CASSFVEGGGNQPQHF
CDR3 DNA: TGTGCCAGCAGTTTTGTAGAGGGCGGAGGCAATCAGCCCCAGCATTTT

D gene: NA
V gene: TRBV25-1
CDR3 length: 14
J gene: TRBJ2-1
clone size: NA
CDR3 protein: CASSDTSSYNEQFF
CDR3 DNA: TGTGCCAGTTCCGACACGTCCTCCTACAATGAGCAGTTCTTC

D gene: TRBD2
V gene: TRBV7-7
CDR3 length: 16
J gene: TRBJ2-3
clone size: NA
CDR3 protein: CASSLGTSGSTDTQYF
CDR3 DNA: TGTGCTAGCAGCTTAGGGACTAGCGGGAGCACAGATACGCAGTATTTT

D gene: NA
V gene: TRBV9
CDR3 length: 15
J gene: TRBJ1-1
clone size: NA
CDR3 protein: CASSVGYGRATEAFF
CDR3 DNA: TGTGCCAGCAGCGTAGGTTACGGGAGGGCCACTGAAGCTTTCTTT

D gene: TRBD2
V gene: TRBV27
CDR3 length: 15
J gene: TRBJ2-3
clone size: NA
CDR3 protein: CASSLSGRHTDTQYF
CDR3 DNA: TGTGCCAGCAGTTTAAGCGGGAGGCACACAGATACGCAGTATTTT

D gene: TRBD1
V gene: TRBV6-5
CDR3 length: 13
J gene: TRBJ2-5
clone size: NA
CDR3 protein: CASSKGGGETQYF
CDR3 DNA: TGTGCCAGCAGCAAAGGGGGCGGGGAGACCCAGTACTTC

D gene: TRBD2
V gene: TRBV27
CDR3 length: 15
J gene: TRBJ2-7
clone size: NA
CDR3 protein: CASSPAGTTNYEQYF
CDR3 DNA: TGTGCCAGCAGTCCTGCCGGGACTACAAACTACGAGCAGTACTTC

D gene: NA
V gene: TRBV6-5
CDR3 length: 16
J gene: TRBJ2-2
clone size: NA
CDR3 protein: CASSSVGGARTGELFF
CDR3 DNA: TGTGCCAGCAGTTCCGTTGGGGGGGCAAGGACCGGGGAGCTGTTTTTT

D gene: NA
V gene: TRBV27
CDR3 length: 16
J gene: TRBJ2-2
clone size: NA
CDR3 protein: CASSLSEQTYTGELFF
CDR3 DNA: TGTGCCAGCAGTTTATCCGAACAGACCTACACCGGGGAGCTGTTTTTT

D gene: NA
V gene: TRBV5-1
CDR3 length: 15
J gene: TRBJ2-2
clone size: NA
CDR3 protein: CASSLGAANTGELFF
CDR3 DNA: TGCGCCAGCAGCTTAGGAGCGGCAAACACCGGGGAGCTGTTTTTT

D gene: NA
V gene: TRBV15
CDR3 length: 16
J gene: TRBJ1-3
clone size: NA
CDR3 protein: CATSARGAISGNTIYF
CDR3 DNA: TGTGCCACCAGCGCCCGCGGGGCAATCTCTGGAAACACCATATATTTT

D gene: NA
V gene: TRBV29-1
CDR3 length: 14
J gene: TRBJ2-1
clone size: once
CDR3 protein: CSVGLRRDYNEQFF
CDR3 DNA: TGCAGCGTTGGATTGCGGCGGGACTACAATGAGCAGTTCTTC

D gene: TRBD2
V gene: TRBV28
CDR3 length: 19
J gene: TRBJ2-3
clone size: NA
CDR3 protein: CASRPVRGGLAGPLDTQYF
CDR3 DNA: TGTGCCAGCCGTCCTGTACGAGGTGGACTAGCGGGCCCCCTAGATACGCAGTATTTT

D gene: TRBD2
V gene: TRBV5-4
CDR3 length: 15
J gene: TRBJ2-2
clone size: few
CDR3 protein: CASRPGGGDTGELFF
CDR3 DNA: TGTGCCAGCAGACCCGGGGGGGGTGACACCGGGGAGCTGTTTTTT

D gene: NA
V gene: TRBV2
CDR3 length: 15
J gene: TRBJ1-3
clone size: NA
CDR3 protein: CATDQLGDSGNTIYF
CDR3 DNA: TGTGCCACAGACCAATTAGGGGACTCTGGAAACACCATATATTTT

D gene: TRBD1
V gene: TRBV5-1
CDR3 length: 14
J gene: TRBJ1-2
clone size: once
CDR3 protein: CASSSDRESISYTF
CDR3 DNA: TGCGCCAGCAGCTCGGACAGGGAAAGTATCAGCTACACCTTC

D gene: NA
V gene: TRBV14
CDR3 length: 12
J gene: TRBJ1-2
clone size: NA
CDR3 protein: CASSAGNYGYTF
CDR3 DNA: TGTGCCAGCTCAGCAGGGAACTATGGCTACACCTTC

D gene: TRBD1
V gene: TRBV19
CDR3 length: 12
J gene: TRBJ1-2
clone size: NA
CDR3 protein: CASNPGQGTYTF
CDR3 DNA: TGTGCCAGCAACCCTGGACAGGGGACCTACACCTTC

D gene: TRBD1
V gene: TRBV5-4
CDR3 length: 16
J gene: TRBJ2-1
clone size: NA
CDR3 protein: CASSLGGQGAPNEQFF
CDR3 DNA: TGTGCCAGCAGCTTGGGGGGGCAGGGGGCCCCCAATGAGCAGTTCTTC

D gene: NA
V gene: TRBV5-4
CDR3 length: 16
J gene: TRBJ2-2
clone size: NA
CDR3 protein: CASSPGGGLSTGELFF
CDR3 DNA: TGTGCCAGCAGCCCCGGAGGCGGGTTGAGCACCGGGGAGCTGTTTTTT

D gene: NA
V gene: TRBV5-1
CDR3 length: 15
J gene: TRBJ2-7
clone size: NA
CDR3 protein: CASSPTEYRSYEQYF
CDR3 DNA: TGCGCCAGCAGCCCCACGGAGTACAGGTCCTACGAGCAGTACTTC

D gene: NA
V gene: TRBV5-4
CDR3 length: 16
J gene: TRBJ2-1
clone size: NA
CDR3 protein: CASSLGGSVSYNEQFF
CDR3 DNA: TGTGCCAGCAGCTTGGGCGGGTCGGTTTCCTACAATGAGCAGTTCTTC

D gene: NA
V gene: TRBV7-9
CDR3 length: 12
J gene: TRBJ2-2
clone size: NA
CDR3 protein: CASSLSTGELFF
CDR3 DNA: TGTGCCAGCAGCCTTTCTACCGGGGAGCTGTTTTTT

D gene: TRBD1
V gene: TRBV2
CDR3 length: 16
J gene: TRBJ2-2
clone size: NA
CDR3 protein: CASRGGQGMVTGELFF
CDR3 DNA: TGTGCCAGCAGAGGGGGACAGGGGATGGTCACCGGGGAGCTGTTTTTT

D gene: NA
V gene: TRBV6-5
CDR3 length: 13
J gene: TRBJ1-1
clone size: few
CDR3 protein: CASRRDKNTEAFF
CDR3 DNA: TGTGCCAGCAGAAGAGACAAGAACACTGAAGCTTTCTTT

D gene: NA
V gene: TRBV28
CDR3 length: 14
J gene: TRBJ2-1
clone size: NA
CDR3 protein: CASSDPGSYNEQFF
CDR3 DNA: TGTGCCAGCAGCGATCCAGGCTCCTACAATGAGCAGTTCTTC

D gene: NA
V gene: TRBV7-2
CDR3 length: 18
J gene: TRBJ2-6
clone size: NA
CDR3 protein: CASSRMYRGGAGANVLTF
CDR3 DNA: TGTGCCAGCAGCCGGATGTACAGGGGGGGGGCTGGGGCCAACGTCCTGACTTTC

D gene: TRBD2
V gene: TRBV29-1
CDR3 length: 14
J gene: TRBJ2-1
clone size: once
CDR3 protein: CGTSGRKSYNEQFF
CDR3 DNA: TGCGGGACTAGCGGGAGGAAATCCTACAATGAGCAGTTCTTC

D gene: TRBD1
V gene: TRBV29-1
CDR3 length: 13
J gene: TRBJ1-2
clone size: NA
CDR3 protein: CSVSGTGNYGYTF
CDR3 DNA: TGCAGCGTTTCAGGGACAGGGAACTATGGCTACACCTTC

D gene: NA
V gene: TRBV30
CDR3 length: 15
J gene: TRBJ2-7
clone size: NA
CDR3 protein: CAWIRGGPGHYEQYF
CDR3 DNA: TGTGCCTGGATCCGGGGAGGTCCCGGACACTACGAGCAGTACTTC

D gene: NA
V gene: TRBV21-1
CDR3 length: 17
J gene: TRBJ2-7
clone size: NA
CDR3 protein: CASRRTSGRAWMNEQYF
CDR3 DNA: TGTGCCAGCAGAAGGACTAGCGGGAGGGCCTGGATGAACGAGCAGTACTTC

D gene: NA
V gene: TRBV7-3
CDR3 length: 14
J gene: TRBJ1-3
clone size: NA
CDR3 protein: CASSSPGSGNTIYF
CDR3 DNA: TGTGCCAGCAGCTCCCCGGGGAGTGGAAACACCATATATTTT

D gene: TRBD1
V gene: TRBV5-1
CDR3 length: 15
J gene: TRBJ2-2
clone size: NA
CDR3 protein: CASSADRMLTGELFF
CDR3 DNA: TGCGCCAGCAGCGCGGACAGGATGCTAACCGGGGAGCTGTTTTTT

D gene: TRBD2
V gene: TRBV7-2
CDR3 length: 14
J gene: TRBJ2-7
clone size: once
CDR3 protein: CASSLELAGGEQYF
CDR3 DNA: TGTGCCAGCAGCTTAGAACTAGCGGGAGGCGAGCAGTACTTC

D gene: TRBD2
V gene: TRBV4-2
CDR3 length: 15
J gene: TRBJ2-7
clone size: NA
CDR3 protein: CASSQHLAGVAEQYF
CDR3 DNA: TGTGCCAGCAGCCAACACCTAGCGGGAGTCGCTGAGCAGTACTTC

D gene: TRBD1
V gene: TRBV4-1
CDR3 length: 20
J gene: TRBJ2-2
clone size: NA
CDR3 protein: CASSQMDSRAGQGNTGELFF
CDR3 DNA: TGCGCCAGCAGCCAAATGGACAGTAGGGCGGGACAGGGGAACACCGGGGAGCTGTTTTTT

D gene: TRBD1
V gene: TRBV9
CDR3 length: 17
J gene: TRBJ1-2
clone size: NA
CDR3 protein: CASSVVAGRTGNYGYTF
CDR3 DNA: TGTGCCAGCAGCGTAGTCGCGGGTCGGACAGGGAACTATGGCTACACCTTC

D gene: NA
V gene: TRBV28
CDR3 length: 15
J gene: TRBJ2-7
clone size: NA
CDR3 protein: CASSSAEGRRYEQYF
CDR3 DNA: TGTGCCAGCAGTTCCGCGGAGGGAAGGCGCTACGAGCAGTACTTC

D gene: NA
V gene: TRBV7-2
CDR3 length: 14
J gene: TRBJ1-5
clone size: once
CDR3 protein: CASSGAGSNQPQHF
CDR3 DNA: TGTGCCAGCAGCGGAGCGGGGAGCAATCAGCCCCAGCATTTT

D gene: TRBD1
V gene: TRBV13
CDR3 length: 14
J gene: TRBJ2-7
clone size: once
CDR3 protein: CASSTLRDRAEQYF
CDR3 DNA: TGTGCCAGCAGCACTCTGAGGGACAGGGCTGAGCAGTACTTC

D gene: NA
V gene: TRBV4-3
CDR3 length: 13
J gene: TRBJ2-7
clone size: NA
CDR3 protein: CASSQGGVHEQYF
CDR3 DNA: TGCGCCAGCAGCCAAGGGGGGGTCCACGAGCAGTACTTC

D gene: NA
V gene: TRBV10-3
CDR3 length: 13
J gene: TRBJ2-5
clone size: once
CDR3 protein: CAISAAARETQYF
CDR3 DNA: TGTGCCATCAGTGCCGCGGCGCGAGAGACCCAGTACTTC

D gene: NA
V gene: TRBV2
CDR3 length: 14
J gene: TRBJ1-4
clone size: NA
CDR3 protein: CASRRDSTNEKLFF
CDR3 DNA: TGTGCCAGCAGGCGGGATTCAACTAATGAAAAACTGTTTTTT

D gene: NA
V gene: TRBV29-1
CDR3 length: 11
J gene: TRBJ1-1
clone size: NA
CDR3 protein: CSVGLGQGAFF
CDR3 DNA: TGCAGCGTTGGGCTAGGGCAGGGAGCTTTCTTT

D gene: TRBD1
V gene: TRBV5-6
CDR3 length: 17
J gene: TRBJ1-5
clone size: NA
CDR3 protein: CASSRGPGQGLGQPQHF
CDR3 DNA: TGTGCCAGCAGCAGGGGCCCGGGACAGGGGCTAGGACAGCCCCAGCATTTT

D gene: TRBD2
V gene: TRBV7-3
CDR3 length: 17
J gene: TRBJ2-3
clone size: NA
CDR3 protein: CASSPLSAGGFTDTQYF
CDR3 DNA: TGTGCCAGCAGCCCCCTATCGGCGGGAGGGTTCACAGATACGCAGTATTTT

D gene: NA
V gene: TRBV27
CDR3 length: 15
J gene: TRBJ1-4
clone size: once
CDR3 protein: CASTVRYRTNEKLFF
CDR3 DNA: TGTGCCAGCACCGTACGGTACAGAACTAATGAAAAACTGTTTTTT

D gene: NA
V gene: TRBV15
CDR3 length: 15
J gene: TRBJ2-7
clone size: NA
CDR3 protein: CATSSPPPGASEQYF
CDR3 DNA: TGTGCCACCAGCAGTCCCCCCCCGGGAGCCTCCGAGCAGTACTTC

D gene: TRBD1
V gene: TRBV5-1
CDR3 length: 15
J gene: TRBJ1-3
clone size: NA
CDR3 protein: CASSFGDSSGNTIYF
CDR3 DNA: TGCGCCAGCAGCTTCGGGGACAGCTCTGGAAACACCATATATTTT

D gene: TRBD1
V gene: TRBV19
CDR3 length: 14
J gene: TRBJ2-1
clone size: NA
CDR3 protein: CASSISTGAGEQFF
CDR3 DNA: TGTGCCAGTAGTATTTCGACAGGGGCCGGAGAGCAGTTCTTC

D gene: TRBD1
V gene: TRBV6-5
CDR3 length: 14
J gene: TRBJ2-1
clone size: NA
CDR3 protein: CASSYRTGYNEQFF
CDR3 DNA: TGTGCCAGCAGTTACCGGACAGGCTACAATGAGCAGTTCTTC

D gene: TRBD1
V gene: TRBV28
CDR3 length: 15
J gene: TRBJ2-7
clone size: NA
CDR3 protein: CASSERGTGGGEQYF
CDR3 DNA: TGTGCCAGCAGCGAAAGGGGGACAGGCGGTGGGGAGCAGTACTTC

D gene: TRBD1
V gene: TRBV9
CDR3 length: 14
J gene: TRBJ1-4
clone size: NA
CDR3 protein: CASGQGSANEKLFF
CDR3 DNA: TGTGCCAGCGGACAGGGTAGTGCTAATGAAAAACTGTTTTTT

D gene: NA
V gene: TRBV15
CDR3 length: 16
J gene: TRBJ1-4
clone size: NA
CDR3 protein: CATSRDQGGPNEKLFF
CDR3 DNA: TGTGCCACCAGCAGAGATCAGGGAGGGCCTAATGAAAAACTGTTTTTT

D gene: NA
V gene: TRBV7-3
CDR3 length: 12
J gene: TRBJ1-2
clone size: NA
CDR3 protein: CASSPGGRPLTF
CDR3 DNA: TGTGCCAGCAGCCCCGGGGGACGCCCGTTGACCTTC

D gene: TRBD1
V gene: TRBV6-5
CDR3 length: 15
J gene: TRBJ2-1
clone size: once
CDR3 protein: CASSYDRGGNNEQFF
CDR3 DNA: TGTGCCAGCAGTTACGACAGGGGGGGGAACAATGAGCAGTTCTTC